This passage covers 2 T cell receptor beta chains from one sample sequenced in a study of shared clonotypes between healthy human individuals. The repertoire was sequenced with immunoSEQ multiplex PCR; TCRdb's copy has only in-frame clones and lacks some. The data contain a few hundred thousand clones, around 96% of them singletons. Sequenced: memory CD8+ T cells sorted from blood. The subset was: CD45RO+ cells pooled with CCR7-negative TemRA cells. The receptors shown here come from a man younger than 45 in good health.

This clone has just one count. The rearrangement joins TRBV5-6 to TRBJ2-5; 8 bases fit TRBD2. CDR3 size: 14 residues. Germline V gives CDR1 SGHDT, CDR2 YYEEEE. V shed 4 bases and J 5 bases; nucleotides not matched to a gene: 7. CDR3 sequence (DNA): TGTGCCAGCAGCCAATCGGGAGGGTGGGAGACCCAGTACTTC. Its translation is CASSQSGGWETQYF.

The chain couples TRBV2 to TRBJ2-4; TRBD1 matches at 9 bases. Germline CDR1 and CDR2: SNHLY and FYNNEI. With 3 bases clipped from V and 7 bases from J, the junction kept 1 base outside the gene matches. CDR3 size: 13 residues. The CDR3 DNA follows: TGTGCCAGCAGTGAGGGGACAGGGAACATTCAGTACTTC. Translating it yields CASSEGTGNIQYF. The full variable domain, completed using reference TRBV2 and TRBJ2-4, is EPEVTQTPSHQVTQMGQEVILRCVPISNHLYFYWYRQILGQKVEFLVSFYNNEISEKSEIFDDQFSVERPDGSNFTLKIRSTKLEDSAMYFCASSEGTGNIQYFGAGTRLSVL.